This T cell receptor (beta chain) was retrieved from a study of cytomegalovirus exposure and HLA in healthy donors. General study findings and limits: Productive status was seen about 87% or about 30% of the time for most TCR beta V segments in an earlier analysis. Cytomegalovirus-associated TCR beta chains were listed, numbering some 170.

Per the germline V gene, CDR1 is SGHNT and CDR2 is YYREEE (reference sequence). The V and J ends lost 1 base and 5 bases, in that order; junction bases with no gene match: 10. The CDR3 length is 17 residues. 60 Vbeta and 13 Jbeta primers were used in PCR. Here immunoSEQ multiplex PCR was the method, and the copy in TCRdb shows in-frame clones only, minus some. This sample carries about 190,000 clones, approximately 87% of them seen once, and the ten largest clones take 1% to 1.5%. The sample holds one count of this clone. Its antigen is unidentified. The sequencing sample was made of PBMCs. The chain combines TRBV5-4 with TRBJ2-2; 8 positions match TRBD1. The clonotype was recovered from a young man in good health and CMV-seronegative. DNA for the CDR3: TGTGCCAGCAGCTTGAGGGCAGGGGGCGCTTTAACCGGGGAGCTGTTTTTT. This codes for CASSLRAGGALTGELFF.